Described below is a single T cell receptor beta chain sequence and its context. The antigen is undetermined. The data were taken from a study of beta chain features in type 1 diabetes. Turning to the study itself: Examination spanned about 99 million sorted cells from all samples. Findings and caveats of the study: The naive, central memory and Treg TCRB repertoires looked more alike in patients than they did in healthy donors.

V was shortened by 2 bases and J by 6 bases, with 11 bases between the two germline ends. Germline V gives CDR1 SEHNR, CDR2 FQNEAQ (reference sequence). The CDR3 contains 14 residues. Every bit of the isolated RNA underwent reverse transcription, so sequencing read expressed TCRB transcripts. Approximately 3.6 million reads per sample were averaged for naive, central memory and regulatory samples. Libraries were prepared by immunoSEQ multiplex PCR; TCRdb keeps only in-frame clonotypes and omits some of them. The sample comprises some 300,000 clones, under 8.5% of which are singletons, and under 1.3% rests with the top ten.

This TCR was recovered from a woman under 30 in good health. The sequenced sample consisted of central memory CD4+ T cells from blood. The genes are TRBV7-9 and TRBJ2-4; D is unresolved. The chain's CDR3 is CASSLTASANIQYF. As DNA, the CDR3 is TGTGCCAGCAGCTTAACGGCCTCGGCAAACATTCAGTACTTC. Complete variable domain (other parts from reference TRBV7-9 and TRBJ2-4): DTGVSQNPRHKITKRGQNVTFRCDPISEHNRLYWYRQTLGQGPEFLTYFQNEAQLEKSRLLSDRFSAERPKGSFSTLEIQRTEQGDSAMYLCASSLTASANIQYFGAGTRLSVL.